The sequence of this T cell receptor beta chain was determined in a study of chemoradiotherapy in HPV16-positive cancers. Study-wide background: A couple of HPV16-positive patients' cells yielded candidate HPV-specific clones and common motifs. Regarding the study as a whole: Candidate HPV-specific clones and E7-related TCR motifs grew in tumor during treatment. In HPV16-positive patients, HPV-responsive T-cell expansion tracked better recurrence-free survival.

Germline V CDR1 and CDR2: SGHVS, FNYEAQ. V was trimmed by 1 base and J by 7 bases, leaving 13 bases between them. This CDR3 is built from 15 residues. Regarding this clone: The target antigen is unknown.

Clones were sequenced by immunoSEQ multiplex PCR, and TCRdb holds only the in-frame ones, with some missing. This table holds 8,300 or so clones, approximately 70% found once. Samples were taken several times over chemoradiotherapy. The sequence derives from a human donor with HPV-associated anogenital cancer. Sample: tumor tissue, taken from a patient who underwent chemoradiotherapy. This chain connects TRBV7-6 to TRBJ1-4; tentatively, D is TRBD1 (6 bases). CDR3 loop: CASSLEWGAGEKLFF. DNA of the CDR3: TGTGCCAGCAGCTTAGAGTGGGGGGCTGGTGAAAAACTGTTTTTT.